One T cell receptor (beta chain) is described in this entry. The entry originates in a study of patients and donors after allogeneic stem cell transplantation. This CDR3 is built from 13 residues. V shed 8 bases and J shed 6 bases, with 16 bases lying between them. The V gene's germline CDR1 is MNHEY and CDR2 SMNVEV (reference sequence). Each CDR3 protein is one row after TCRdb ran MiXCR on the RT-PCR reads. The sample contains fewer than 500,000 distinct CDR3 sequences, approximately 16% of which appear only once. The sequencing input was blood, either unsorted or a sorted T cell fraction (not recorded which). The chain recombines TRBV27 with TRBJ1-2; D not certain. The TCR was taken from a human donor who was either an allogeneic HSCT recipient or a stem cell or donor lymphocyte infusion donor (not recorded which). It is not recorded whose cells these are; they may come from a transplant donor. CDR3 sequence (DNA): TGTGCCAGCTCTGCGGGTGGCGGGAATGGCTACACCTTC. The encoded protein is CASSAGGGNGYTF.